This entry concerns a single T cell receptor (beta chain). Its antigen is currently not known. Per-base qualities were not stored, and no clone one base away is much larger. This sample is part of a study of beta chain features in type 1 diabetes listed by TCRdb under 2018. For the wider study: Mean age, gender distribution, total cell number and subset yield did not differ between patients and healthy donors. A total of 90 million to 120 million sorted cells were examined across all samples, and a strong correlation was observed between cell number per subset and RNA yield. In the study, TCRB repertoires of sorted circulating CD4+ T cell subsets from recently diagnosed type 1 diabetes patients were compared with those of matched healthy donors. Regulatory and stem cell-like memory subsets were obtained from only 8 patients and roughly 8 healthy donors, while naive and central memory subsets were obtained from all 30 or so donors. General study outcomes and caveats: Because small numbers of individuals were included in the HLA sub-analyses, any influence of HLA type on TCRB rearrangement was left unresolved. Fewer insertions and more nucleotide deletions at VDJ recombination sites were observed in patients with type 1 diabetes, implying thymic rearrangement abnormalities. Type 1 diabetes patients showed a moderate but significant shortening of TCRB CDR3 length in all four CD4+ subsets. Because cDNA was sequenced instead of genomic DNA, activated cells with high expression could be over-represented, although the groups did not differ in activation or CD3 levels. Shorter templates might be favored by PCR, yet because patient and control samples were amplified and corrected together, any such skew would affect both groups equally. Naive, central memory and regulatory TCRB repertoires appeared to be more similar among patients than among healthy donors.

V is shortened by 3 bases, J by 3 bases, and the region joining them spans 15 bases. As encoded in the germline V gene (reference sequence), CDR1 is GTSNPN while CDR2 is SVGIG. The CDR3 numbers 15 residues from cysteine through phenylalanine. CDR3 DNA is the only sequence kept; it has 45 bases, read in frame from the first base. Each donor gave one peripheral blood draw, averaging roughly 100 mL, which was collected into heparinised tubes. A BD FACSAria II was used to sort naive, central memory, regulatory and stem cell-like memory CD4+ T cells with a panel that included CD45RO, CCR7, CD25, CD127, CD95 and CD27. A purity above 98% was achieved for all sorted populations. PBMCs were separated immediately by Lymphoprep density gradient centrifugation and were stained directly, without being cultured. So that batch effects would be minimized, each experiment stained and sorted samples in pairs, pairing one healthy donor with one patient.

The entire amount of isolated RNA was reverse transcribed using the High Capacity cDNA Reverse Transcription Kit, so the sequenced TCRB transcripts were expressed ones. Deep immunoSEQ sequencing was applied to naive, central memory and regulatory T cell samples, giving an average of roughly 3.5 million total reads per sample. After sorted cells were lysed in RLT buffer, RNA was extracted with DNase-treated RNeasy Micro or Mini kits, with the choice depending on cell number. Each cell subset was processed separately to prevent cross-contamination, with patient and healthy donor samples processed together. The immunoSEQ multiplex PCR was used to amplify TCRB sequences from cDNA, generating 87-bp fragments that spanned the CDR3 region. Amplicons were sequenced on the Illumina HiSeq platform. The study's processing was this. PCR bias was corrected computationally using synthetic template baselines, and reads within Hamming distance 2 were collapsed, with unmergeable singletons discarded. Reads were aligned to IMGT to assign V, D and J genes, CDR3 length, and insertions or deletions at six rearrangement sites. Clonotype counts were normalized to sorted cell number within each subset before computing true diversity and Gini coefficients with the tcR R package. The overlap coefficient, calculated on TCRB nucleotide sequences, was used to measure repertoire sharing. TCRdb mirrors the immuneACCESS table, restricted to in-frame sequences. Some clones are absent from its copies; in checked studies, under half trace to an unresolved V gene, and the reason for the others is unknown. V, J and clone size derive from that table, while D and trimming were established from the DNA sequence. The sample contains 130,000 or so clones, about 9.2% of them found a single time. Together, the top ten hold about 0.68% of the sample.

The chain uses TRBV30 and TRBJ1-5, with a tentative D gene TRBD1 over 6 matching bases. The specimen sequenced was central memory CD4+ T cells from blood. The TCR comes from a man aged 18 to 35 in good health. The CDR3 corresponds to CAWRPPGHPNQPQHF. The nucleotide sequence reads TGTGCCTGGAGGCCCCCGGGACATCCCAATCAGCCCCAGCATTTT.